This TCR beta chain was sequenced in a study of CD8 T cells in Susac syndrome. The RNA input was about 0.45 to 1 ug, and it was reverse transcribed with random hexamers. TCRdb reanalysed the immunoSEQ multiplex PCR reads using MiXCR and keeps one entry per CDR3 protein. This sample has 100,000 to 150,000 distinct CDR3 sequences, with around 86% found just once. The CDR3 is made up of 17 amino acids. CDR1 is SEHNR and CDR2 is FQNEAQ in the germline V gene (reference sequence). Sequencing of TCR beta covered CD8+ and CD4+ T cells obtained from blood. In the case of this clonotype: At one boundary the junction diverges from the germline segment, which might be a read error.

The chain joins TRBV7-9 to TRBJ2-5; 13 bases are shared with TRBD2. The source material was CD8+ T cells from PBMCs. The clonotype originates from a human donor with multiple sclerosis. The CDR3: CSSSSTSGRRVQETQYF. The CDR3 DNA reads TGTTCCAGCAGCTCGACTAGCGGGAGGAGAGTCCAAGAGACCCAGTACTTC.